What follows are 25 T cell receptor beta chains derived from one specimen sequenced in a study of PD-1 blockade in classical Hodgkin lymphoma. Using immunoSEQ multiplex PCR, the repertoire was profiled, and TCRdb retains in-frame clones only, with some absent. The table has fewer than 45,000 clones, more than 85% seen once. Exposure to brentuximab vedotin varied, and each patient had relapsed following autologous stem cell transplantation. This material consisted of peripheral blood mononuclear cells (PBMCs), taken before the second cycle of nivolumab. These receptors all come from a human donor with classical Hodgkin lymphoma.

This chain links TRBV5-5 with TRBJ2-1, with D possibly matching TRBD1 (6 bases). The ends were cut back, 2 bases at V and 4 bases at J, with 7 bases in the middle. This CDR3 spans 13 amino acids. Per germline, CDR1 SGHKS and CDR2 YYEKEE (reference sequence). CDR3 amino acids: CASSFDRYNEQFF. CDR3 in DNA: TGTGCCAGCAGCTTTGACAGGTACAATGAGCAGTTCTTC.

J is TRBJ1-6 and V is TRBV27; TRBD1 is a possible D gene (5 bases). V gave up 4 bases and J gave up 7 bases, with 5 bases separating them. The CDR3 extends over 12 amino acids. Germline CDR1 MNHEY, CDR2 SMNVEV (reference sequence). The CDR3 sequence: CASSYRNSPLHF. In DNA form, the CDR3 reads TGTGCCAGCAGTTACAGGAATTCACCCCTCCACTTT.

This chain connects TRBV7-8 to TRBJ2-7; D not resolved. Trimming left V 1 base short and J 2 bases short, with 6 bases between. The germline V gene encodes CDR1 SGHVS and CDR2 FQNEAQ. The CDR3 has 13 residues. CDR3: CASSLVETYEQYF. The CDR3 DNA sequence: TGTGCCAGCAGCTTAGTAGAAACCTACGAGCAGTACTTC.

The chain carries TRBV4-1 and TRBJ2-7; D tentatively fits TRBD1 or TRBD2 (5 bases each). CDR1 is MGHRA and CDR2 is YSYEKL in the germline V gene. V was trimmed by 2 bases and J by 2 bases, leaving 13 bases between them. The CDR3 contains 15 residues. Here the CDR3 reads CASSQRDRDPYEQYF. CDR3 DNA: TGCGCCAGCAGCCAAAGGGACCGAGACCCCTACGAGCAGTACTTC.

CDR3 protein: CSARERLEQYF. CDR3 nucleotide sequence: TGCAGTGCTAGAGAGAGGCTCGAGCAGTACTTC. This sequence joins TRBV20-1 and TRBJ2-7; the D is unclear. Germline loops: CDR1 DFQATT, CDR2 SNEGSKA (reference sequence). Trimming pared 0 bases from V and 6 bases from J, leaving 6 bases between. The CDR3 contains 11 residues.

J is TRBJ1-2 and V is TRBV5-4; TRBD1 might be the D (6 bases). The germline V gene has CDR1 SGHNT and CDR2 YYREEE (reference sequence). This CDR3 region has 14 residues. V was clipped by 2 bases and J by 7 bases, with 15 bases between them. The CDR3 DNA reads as TGTGCCAGCAGCTTTTTACAGGGTGATATTGGCTACACCTTC. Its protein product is CASSFLQGDIGYTF.

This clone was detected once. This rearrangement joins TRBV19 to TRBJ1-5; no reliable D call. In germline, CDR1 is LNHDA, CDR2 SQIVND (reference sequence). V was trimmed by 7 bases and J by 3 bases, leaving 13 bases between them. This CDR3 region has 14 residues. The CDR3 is CASMNSAINQPQHF. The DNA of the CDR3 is TGTGCCAGTATGAACAGCGCCATCAATCAGCCCCAGCATTTT. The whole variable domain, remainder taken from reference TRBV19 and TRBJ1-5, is DGGITQSPKYLFRKEGQNVTLSCEQNLNHDAMYWYRQDPGQGLRLIYYSQIVNDFQKGDIAEGYSVSREKKESFPLTVTSAQKNPTAFYLCASMNSAINQPQHFGDGTRLSIL.

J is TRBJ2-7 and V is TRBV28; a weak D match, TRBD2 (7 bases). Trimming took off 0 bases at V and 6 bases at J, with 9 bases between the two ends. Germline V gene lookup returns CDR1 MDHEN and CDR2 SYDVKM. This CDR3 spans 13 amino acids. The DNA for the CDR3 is TGTGCCAGCAGTTTATGGGGGGGGCTCGAGCAGTACTTC. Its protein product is CASSLWGGLEQYF.

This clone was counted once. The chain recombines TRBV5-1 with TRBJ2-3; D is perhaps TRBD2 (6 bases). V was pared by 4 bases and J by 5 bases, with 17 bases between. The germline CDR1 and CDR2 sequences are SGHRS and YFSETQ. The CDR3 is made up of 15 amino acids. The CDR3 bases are TGCGCCAGCAGCCCTTCCGGGGGATCTGGAGATACGCAGTATTTT. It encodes CASSPSGGSGDTQYF.

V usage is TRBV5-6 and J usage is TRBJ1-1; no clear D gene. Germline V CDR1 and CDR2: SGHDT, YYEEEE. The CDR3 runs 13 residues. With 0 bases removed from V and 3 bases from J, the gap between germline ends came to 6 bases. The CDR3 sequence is CASSLGGDTEAFF. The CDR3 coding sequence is TGTGCCAGCAGCTTGGGTGGAGACACTGAAGCTTTCTTT.

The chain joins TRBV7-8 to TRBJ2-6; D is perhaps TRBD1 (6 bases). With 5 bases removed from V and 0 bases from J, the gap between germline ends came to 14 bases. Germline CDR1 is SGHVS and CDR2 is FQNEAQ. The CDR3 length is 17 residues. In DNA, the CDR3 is TGTGCCAGCAGCCCGGGACAACTATTCTCTGGGGCCAACGTCCTGACTTTC. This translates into CASSPGQLFSGANVLTF.

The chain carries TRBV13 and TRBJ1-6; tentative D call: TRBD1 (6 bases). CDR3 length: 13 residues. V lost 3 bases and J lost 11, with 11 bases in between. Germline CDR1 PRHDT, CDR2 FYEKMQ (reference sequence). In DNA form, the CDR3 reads TGTGCCAGCAGCTTGTACAGGGAGGCACCCCTCCACTTT. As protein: CASSLYREAPLHF.

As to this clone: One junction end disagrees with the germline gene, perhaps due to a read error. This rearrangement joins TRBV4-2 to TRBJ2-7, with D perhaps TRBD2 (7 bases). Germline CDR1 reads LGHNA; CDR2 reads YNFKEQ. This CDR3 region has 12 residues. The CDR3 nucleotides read TGTGCCAGCAGCCAAGACGGGGGGCTGCCCCAATTC. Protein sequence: CASSQDGGLPQF.

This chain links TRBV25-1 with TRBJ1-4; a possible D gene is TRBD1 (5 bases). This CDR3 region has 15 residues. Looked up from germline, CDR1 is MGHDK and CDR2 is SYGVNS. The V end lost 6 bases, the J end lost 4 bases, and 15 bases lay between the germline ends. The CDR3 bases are TGTGCCAGCAGAGATCCCGGGACGGGTAATGAAAAACTGTTTTTT. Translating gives CASRDPGTGNEKLFF.

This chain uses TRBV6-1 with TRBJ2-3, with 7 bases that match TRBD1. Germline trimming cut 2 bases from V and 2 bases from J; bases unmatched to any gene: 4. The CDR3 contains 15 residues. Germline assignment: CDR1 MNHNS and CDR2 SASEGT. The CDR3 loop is CASSEQGQPTDTQYF. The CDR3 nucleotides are TGTGCCAGCAGTGAACAGGGACAGCCCACAGATACGCAGTATTTT.

The CDR3 coding sequence is TGTGCCAGCAGTCTACAAGGGGGCTCCTACAATGAGCAGTTCTTC. As protein: CASSLQGGSYNEQFF. This chain connects TRBV7-2 to TRBJ2-1; D may be TRBD1 (6 bases). The CDR3 loop spans 15 amino acids. Trimming removed 6 bases from V and 0 bases from J, with 12 bases in between. Germline CDR1 reads SGHTA; CDR2 reads FQGNSA.

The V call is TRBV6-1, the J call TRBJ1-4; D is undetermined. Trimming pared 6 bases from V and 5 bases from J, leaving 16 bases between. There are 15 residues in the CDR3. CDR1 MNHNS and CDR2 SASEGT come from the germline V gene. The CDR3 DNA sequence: TGTGCCAGCAGCCTTGGACCCACGGGGAATGAAAAACTGTTTTTT. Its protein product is CASSLGPTGNEKLFF.

Here the CDR3 reads CASSVTGATIYF. Written as DNA, the CDR3 is TGTGCCAGCAGCGTGACAGGGGCCACCATATATTTT. This chain connects TRBV28 to TRBJ1-3, with 8 positions matching TRBD1. Trimming removed 6 bases from V and 9 bases from J; junction bases left unmatched: 4. The CDR3 is made up of 12 amino acids. Germline assignment: CDR1 MDHEN and CDR2 SYDVKM.

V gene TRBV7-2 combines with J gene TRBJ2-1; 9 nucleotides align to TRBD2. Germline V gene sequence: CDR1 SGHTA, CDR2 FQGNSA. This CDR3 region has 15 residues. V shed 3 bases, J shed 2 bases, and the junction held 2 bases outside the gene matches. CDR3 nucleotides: TGTGCCAGCAGCTTTGCGGGGGGGACCTACAATGAGCAGTTCTTC. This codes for CASSFAGGTYNEQFF.

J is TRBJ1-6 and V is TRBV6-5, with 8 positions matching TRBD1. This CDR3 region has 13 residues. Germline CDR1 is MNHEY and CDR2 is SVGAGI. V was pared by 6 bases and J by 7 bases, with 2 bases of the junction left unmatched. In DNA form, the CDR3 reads TGTGCCAGCAGCCGGGACAGGAATTCACCCCTCCACTTT. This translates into CASSRDRNSPLHF.

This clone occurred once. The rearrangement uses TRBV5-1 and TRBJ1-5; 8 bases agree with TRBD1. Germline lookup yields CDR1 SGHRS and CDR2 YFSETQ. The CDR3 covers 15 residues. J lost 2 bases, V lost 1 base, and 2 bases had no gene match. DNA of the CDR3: TGCGCCAGCAGCTTGTCAGGGGGCGGCAATCAGCCCCAGCATTTT. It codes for CASSLSGGGNQPQHF. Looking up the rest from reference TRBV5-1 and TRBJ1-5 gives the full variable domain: KAGVTQTPRYLIKTRGQQVTLSCSPISGHRSVSWYQQTPGQGLQFLFEYFSETQRNKGNFPGRFSGRQFSNSRSEMNVSTLELGDSALYLCASSLSGGGNQPQHFGDGTRLSIL.

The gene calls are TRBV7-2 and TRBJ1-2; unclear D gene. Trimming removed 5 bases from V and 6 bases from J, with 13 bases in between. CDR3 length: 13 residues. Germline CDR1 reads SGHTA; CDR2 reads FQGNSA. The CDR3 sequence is CASSPDPADGYTF. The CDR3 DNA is TGTGCCAGCAGCCCGGACCCGGCGGATGGCTACACCTTC.

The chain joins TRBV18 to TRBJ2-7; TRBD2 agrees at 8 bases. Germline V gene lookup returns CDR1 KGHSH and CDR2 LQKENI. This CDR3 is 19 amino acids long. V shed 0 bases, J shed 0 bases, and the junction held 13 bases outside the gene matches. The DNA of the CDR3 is TGTGCCAGCTCACCACCGATCCGTGGCACGGGGGGGACCTCCTACGAGCAGTACTTC. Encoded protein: CASSPPIRGTGGTSYEQYF.

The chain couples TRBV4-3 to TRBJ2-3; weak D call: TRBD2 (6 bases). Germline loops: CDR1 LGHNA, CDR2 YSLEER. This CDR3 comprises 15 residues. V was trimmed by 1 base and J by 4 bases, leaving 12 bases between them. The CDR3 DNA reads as TGCGCCAGCAGCCAAGGGACCGGGGAGGCAGATACGCAGTATTTT. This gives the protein CASSQGTGEADTQYF.

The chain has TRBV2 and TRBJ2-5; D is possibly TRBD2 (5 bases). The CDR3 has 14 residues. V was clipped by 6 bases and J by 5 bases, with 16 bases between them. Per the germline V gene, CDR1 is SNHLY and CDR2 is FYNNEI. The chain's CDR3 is CASRPGGGGETQYF. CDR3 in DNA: TGTGCCAGCAGGCCCGGTGGTGGCGGGGAGACCCAGTACTTC.